These 27 T cell receptor beta chains were sequenced from one sample in a study of Ad26.COV2.S vaccination and SARS-CoV-2 variants. Treatment meaning: some 20 received Ad26.COV2.S at low or high dose, single or two shots; five or six received placebo; per-sample allocation not given. Day 63 after the first vaccine or placebo injection was the time point for sampling. Profiled with immunoSEQ multiplex PCR; TCRdb holds only in-frame clones, not every one. The sample lists roughly 680,000 clones; approximately 88% were seen once. Sample: peripheral blood, taken in a trial of Ad26.COV2.S vaccine versus placebo. These receptor sequences come from a person between 18 and 65 years old who received the Ad26.COV2.S COVID-19 vaccine or a placebo.

There are a few counts of this clone. The rearrangement uses TRBV3-1 (or the pseudogene TRBV3-2) and TRBJ2-1; 7 nucleotides align to TRBD2. The CDR3 loop spans 12 amino acids. CDR1 is LGHDT, CDR2 YNNKEL, per germline (reference sequence). V dropped 4 bases and J dropped 12; count of bases not matched to a gene: 6. In nucleotides, the CDR3 is TGTGCCAGCAGCCCCTGGGGGGGGATGCAGTTCTTC. Its translation: CASSPWGGMQFF.

The CDR3, as DNA: TGTGCCAGCAGTAAGGGCGGGGGATCCTACAATGAGCAGTTCTTC. Translating gives CASSKGGGSYNEQFF. The V gene is TRBV6-2 or TRBV6-3, the J gene TRBJ2-1; 7 nucleotides match TRBD2. This CDR3 has 15 amino acids. Germline-derived CDR1 and CDR2 are MNHEY and SVGEGT. V was pared by 5 bases and J by 1 base, with 5 bases of the junction left unmatched.

J is TRBJ1-6 and V is TRBV7-2, with D maybe TRBD1 (5 bases). V lost 8 bases, J lost 0 bases, and 20 bases lay in between. CDR1 is SGHTA and CDR2 is FQGNSA in the germline V gene. CDR3 length: 18 amino acids. In DNA, the CDR3 is TGTGCCAGCGGGACTACAACAGGCCAGAGCTCCTATAATTCACCCCTCCACTTT. Translating gives CASGTTTGQSSYNSPLHF.

The V and J genes are TRBV7-3 and TRBJ1-1; D possibly corresponds to TRBD1 (6 bases). V lost 5 bases to trimming and J lost 4 bases, with 11 bases between them. In germline, CDR1 is SGHTA, CDR2 FQGTGA. The CDR3 loop spans 13 amino acids. CDR3 coding DNA: TGTGCCAGCAGCCCGGGGGCGGTCACTGAAGCTTTCTTT. The encoded protein is CASSPGAVTEAFF.

As concerns this clone: Other DNA sequences in this sample translate to the same CDR3. The gene calls are TRBV3-1 (or the pseudogene TRBV3-2) and TRBJ2-2; D unresolved. The CDR3 is made up of 13 amino acids. V was pared by 0 bases and J by 5 bases, with 4 bases between. Germline loops: CDR1 LGHDT, CDR2 YNNKEL (reference sequence). The CDR3 DNA reads as TGTGCCAGCAGCCAAGAAGGAACCGGGGAGCTGTTTTTT. Translation gives CASSQEGTGELFF.

The chain has TRBV10-3 and TRBJ1-3, with TRBD1 identical over 9 bases. In germline, CDR1 is ENHRY, CDR2 SYGVKD. The CDR3 loop spans 15 amino acids. Trimming removed 2 bases from V and 2 bases from J; junction bases left unmatched: 1. CDR3: CAISEGDRAGNTIYF. DNA for the CDR3: TGTGCCATCAGTGAGGGGGACAGGGCTGGAAACACCATATATTTT.

This clone was seen once. The CDR3 DNA reads as TGTGCCAGCACCTCGTACAATGAGCAGTTCTTC. It is translated as CASTSYNEQFF. This rearrangement joins TRBV2 to TRBJ2-1; D gene uncertain. There are 11 residues in the CDR3. V lost 7 bases and J lost 4, with 5 bases in between. The V gene's germline CDR1 is SNHLY and CDR2 FYNNEI.

This clone has a single count. The CDR3 DNA follows: TGTGCCATCAGGGGGCGAGAGGGACAGCCCCAGCATTTT. Amino acids: CAIRGREGQPQHF. V and J are TRBV10-3 and TRBJ1-5; D is possibly TRBD1 (5 bases). The germline V gene encodes CDR1 ENHRY and CDR2 SYGVKD. This CDR3 is built from 13 residues. V was pared by 6 bases and J by 7 bases, with 13 bases between.

V is TRBV25-1 and J is TRBJ2-3; 8 positions agree with TRBD1. Trimming removed 3 bases from V and 8 bases from J; junction bases left unmatched: 7. This CDR3 region has 14 residues. Germline V gene lookup returns CDR1 MGHDK and CDR2 SYGVNS. In DNA form, the CDR3 reads TGTGCCAGCAGTGATTCAGCCAGGGGGCTTACGCAGTATTTT. Protein: CASSDSARGLTQYF.

The chain couples TRBV27 to TRBJ1-1; no reliable D call. Germline V lookup: CDR1 MNHEY, CDR2 SMNVEV (reference sequence). The CDR3 extends over 14 amino acids. V was cut by 6 bases and J by 1 base, with 12 bases left in between. This chain's CDR3 is CASSEYLGNTEAFF. DNA for the CDR3: TGTGCCAGCAGCGAATACCTCGGGAACACTGAAGCTTTCTTT.

The chain joins TRBV6-6 to TRBJ2-5; D may correspond to TRBD1 or TRBD2 (6 bases each). Gene TRBJ2-7 matches the end of the DNA better, so the J call may be wrong. Germline CDR1 MNHNY, CDR2 SVGAGI (reference sequence). CDR3 size: 20 residues. The CDR3 reads CASSGRQGTPRGDGAYEQYF. The CDR3 DNA reads as TGTGCCAGCAGCGGCCGGCAGGGGACTCCGCGGGGAGATGGTGCCTACGAGCAGTACTTC.

The rearrangement links TRBV7-3 to TRBJ2-7; D is possibly TRBD1 (5 bases). The V end lost 2 bases, the J end lost 3 bases, and 11 bases lay between the germline ends. The CDR3 has 14 amino acids. Germline V gene sequence: CDR1 SGHTA, CDR2 FQGTGA. CDR3: CASSLGPGNYEQYF. CDR3 DNA: TGTGCCAGCAGCTTAGGGCCAGGGAACTACGAGCAGTACTTC.

V gene TRBV3-1 (or the pseudogene TRBV3-2) combines with J gene TRBJ1-5; no reliable D call. V lost 0 bases and J 7 bases, leaving 10 bases between the germline ends. There are 14 residues in the CDR3. In germline, CDR1 is LGHDT, CDR2 YNNKEL (reference sequence). The chain's CDR3 is CASSQDVATQPQHF. The CDR3 bases are TGTGCCAGCAGCCAAGACGTAGCCACACAGCCCCAGCATTTT.

The J gene is TRBJ1-1, the V gene TRBV29-1; D possibly corresponds to TRBD1 (5 bases). In germline, CDR1 is SQVTM, CDR2 ANQGSEA. The V end was cut by 7 bases, the J end by 0 bases, with 18 bases between. The CDR3 is 15 amino acids. The CDR3 bases are TGCAGCGGGCGACAGCATCCCGACTTGAACACTGAAGCTTTCTTT. Its translation is CSGRQHPDLNTEAFF.

The J gene is TRBJ2-7, the V gene TRBV27; D is undetermined. The CDR3 totals 14 residues. CDR1 is MNHEY and CDR2 is SMNVEV in the germline V gene (reference sequence). V shed 2 bases and J shed 0 bases, with 8 bases lying between them. CDR3 amino acids: CASSLKGFSYEQYF. The CDR3 DNA follows: TGTGCCAGCAGTTTAAAGGGTTTCTCCTACGAGCAGTACTTC.

This chain links TRBV18 with TRBJ2-4, with 7 bases lining up with TRBD2. Losses at the gene ends were 2 bases for V and 6 bases for J; bases not matched to a gene: 7. In germline, CDR1 is KGHSH, CDR2 LQKENI. The CDR3 covers 15 residues. CDR3 sequence (DNA): TGTGCCAGCTCACCATCTATCGGGGGGATAAACATTCAGTACTTC. Translated, it gives CASSPSIGGINIQYF. The entire variable domain, with the rest obtained from reference TRBV18 and TRBJ2-4, is as follows: NAGVMQNPRHLVRRRGQEARLRCSPMKGHSHVYWYRQLPEEGLKFMVYLQKENIIDESGMPKERFSAEFPKEGPSILRIQQVVRGDSAAYFCASSPSIGGINIQYFGAGTRLSVL.

The V and J genes are TRBV30 and TRBJ2-4, with 9 bases lining up with TRBD2. CDR3 length equals 15 residues. Germline V gene lookup returns CDR1 GTSNPN and CDR2 SVGIG (reference sequence). Trimming took 1 base from V and 7 from J; bases not matched to a gene: 8. CDR3 amino acids: CAWSAGSGGLNIQYF. DNA of the CDR3: TGTGCCTGGAGTGCCGGTAGCGGGGGATTGAACATTCAGTACTTC.

This rearrangement joins TRBV18 to TRBJ2-7; D is possibly TRBD2 (5 bases). V was shortened by 3 bases and J by 4 bases, with 16 bases between the two germline ends. Per germline, CDR1 KGHSH and CDR2 LQKENI. This CDR3 has 15 residues. DNA for the CDR3: TGTGCCAGCTCACCCGCTCGGGGAGTGGTTTACGAGCAGTACTTC. Protein product: CASSPARGVVYEQYF.

J is TRBJ2-2 and V is TRBV10-3; 9 positions match TRBD1. CDR1 is ENHRY and CDR2 is SYGVKD in the germline V gene. Trimming took 10 bases from V and 7 from J; bases not matched to a gene: 7. The CDR3 is made up of 13 amino acids. For the CDR3, the DNA is TGTGCCACAGGGGGACAGGGTGGCGGGGAGCTGTTTTTT. Protein sequence: CATGGQGGGELFF.

The chain couples TRBV19 to TRBJ2-7; D gene uncertain. This CDR3 region has 13 residues. The germline V and J ends were trimmed by 5 bases and 3 bases, with 11 bases remaining between them. CDR1 and CDR2 from the germline V gene are LNHDA and SQIVND (reference sequence). CDR3 nucleotides: TGTGCCAGTAGTCCCGGCTCGCTCTACGAGCAGTACTTC. It specifies CASSPGSLYEQYF.

The chain employs TRBV7-9 and TRBJ2-7; TRBD2 matches at 7 bases. Germline V CDR1 and CDR2: SEHNR, FQNEAQ (reference sequence). The CDR3 spans 14 residues. The junction had 9 bases not matched to a gene; V was cut back by 5 bases and J by 5 bases. The CDR3: CASSPRGGSHEQYF. DNA for the CDR3: TGTGCCAGCAGCCCGCGGGGCGGGAGCCACGAGCAGTACTTC.

Concerning this clone itself: This sample includes further DNA sequences coding for the same CDR3. The V gene is TRBV30, the J gene TRBJ1-2; D gene ambiguous. The CDR3 sequence is 11 residues long. Trimming shortened V by 1 base and J by 4 bases, and 4 bases separated the two germline ends. Germline V lookup: CDR1 GTSNPN, CDR2 SVGIG (reference sequence). In DNA, the CDR3 is TGTGCCTGGAGTGGGGGCTATGGCTACACCTTC. Translating it yields CAWSGGYGYTF.

A single count supports this clone. This chain joins TRBV10-3 and TRBJ1-4; 7 bases match TRBD1. Germline loops: CDR1 ENHRY, CDR2 SYGVKD. V shed 3 bases and J 3 bases; nucleotides not matched to a gene: 1. This CDR3 is 14 amino acids long. The CDR3 loop is CAISDGTANEKLFF. The CDR3 DNA sequence: TGTGCCATCAGTGACGGGACAGCTAATGAAAAACTGTTTTTT.

This clone was observed a single time. The chain uses TRBV18 and TRBJ1-2; 8 bases agree with TRBD1. Germline V gene lookup returns CDR1 KGHSH and CDR2 LQKENI. The ends lost 6 bases at V and 0 bases at J; junction bases unmatched: 9. The length of the CDR3 is 16 residues. CDR3 nucleotide sequence: TGTGCCAGCTCTCCAGGACAGGGCATAGCTAACTATGGCTACACCTTC. Its protein is CASSPGQGIANYGYTF.

The chain joins TRBV30 to TRBJ2-1; 8 positions match TRBD2. The CDR3 consists of 14 residues. Trimming took 0 bases from V and 9 from J; bases not matched to a gene: 7. Germline V gene lookup returns CDR1 GTSNPN and CDR2 SVGIG (reference sequence). CDR3 residues: CAWSVDGRAGEQFF. The CDR3 DNA reads TGTGCCTGGAGTGTAGACGGGAGGGCCGGTGAGCAGTTCTTC.

This chain uses TRBV6-5 with TRBJ2-3, with 7 bases fitting TRBD1. The CDR3 length is 15 residues. Losses at the gene ends were 4 bases for V and 2 bases for J; bases not matched to a gene: 6. Germline V CDR1 and CDR2: MNHEY, SVGAGI. CDR3 sequence reads: CASSSHRGYTDTQYF. The CDR3 DNA reads TGTGCCAGCAGTTCTCACAGGGGATACACAGATACGCAGTATTTT.

The chain recombines TRBV3-1 (or the pseudogene TRBV3-2) with TRBJ2-7, with D possibly being TRBD2 (5 bases). The CDR3 runs 12 residues. Germline loops: CDR1 LGHDT, CDR2 YNNKEL (reference sequence). With 3 bases removed from V and 6 bases from J, the gap between germline ends came to 9 bases. The DNA for the CDR3 is TGTGCCAGCAGCCACTCAGAGGGCGAGCAGTACTTC. This codes for CASSHSEGEQYF.